This T cell receptor beta chain was observed in a study of T cells in tuberculosis. Across the whole study: T cells were selected with CD1B tetramers loaded with glucose monomycolate.

Thawed, overnight-rested PBMC were stained with GMM-loaded CD1B tetramer, viability dye and anti-CD3, then sorted. The CD1B tetramers carried C32 glucose monomycolate purified from Rhodococcus equi. Before cryopreservation, the sorted PBMC lost their CD14-expressing monocytes. About 100,000 tetramer-negative cells were sorted from each donor. Germline CDR1 MNHNS, CDR2 SASEGT. CDR3 size: 14 residues. Trimming removed 6 bases from V and 1 base from J, with 12 bases in between. Sequencing of TCR-alpha and TCR-beta chains was unpaired. Clones were sequenced by immunoSEQ multiplex PCR, and TCRdb holds only the in-frame ones, with some missing. The sample holds tens of thousands of clones; about nine tenths are singletons and the top ten take under 2.5%. This clone was counted once.

Source material: CD1b-GMM tetramer-negative cells sorted from PBMCs. The clonotype was recovered from an adult woman with latent tuberculosis. The chain combines TRBV6-1 with TRBJ1-2, with unresolved D. DNA of the CDR3: TGTGCCAGCAGCTCAGGATCCATTAACTATGGCTACACCTTC. This gives the protein CASSSGSINYGYTF.